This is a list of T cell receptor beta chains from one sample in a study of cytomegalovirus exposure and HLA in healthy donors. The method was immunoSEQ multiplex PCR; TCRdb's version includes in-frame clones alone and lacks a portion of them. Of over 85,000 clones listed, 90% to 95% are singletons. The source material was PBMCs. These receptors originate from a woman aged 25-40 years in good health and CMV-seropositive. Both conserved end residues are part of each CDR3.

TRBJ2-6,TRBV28,CASSSYRGLGANVLTF
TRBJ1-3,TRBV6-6,CASSYVSSGNTIYF
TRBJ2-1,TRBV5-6,CASSLENPGNEQFF
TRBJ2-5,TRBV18,CASSPKTQETQYF
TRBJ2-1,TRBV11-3,CASSLDPGLYNEQFF
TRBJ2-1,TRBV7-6,CASSPKKAGLYNEQFF
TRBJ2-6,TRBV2,CASTPGVSGANVLTF
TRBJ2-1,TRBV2,CASPRLAGAHEQFF
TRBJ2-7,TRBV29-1,CSVEDPGTGISYEQYF
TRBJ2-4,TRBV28,CASRGSGNIQYF
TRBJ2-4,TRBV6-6,CASSSRLAGIHF
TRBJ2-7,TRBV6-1,CASSQTESYEQYF
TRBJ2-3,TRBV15,CATSREGLSTDTQYF
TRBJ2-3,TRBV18,CASSPTGPGGRADTQYF
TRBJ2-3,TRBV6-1,CASAVYSLLPDTQYF
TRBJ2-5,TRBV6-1,CASRGGETQYF
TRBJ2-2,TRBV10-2,CASRAGTTSNTGELFF
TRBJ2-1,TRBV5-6,CASSGERSNEQFF
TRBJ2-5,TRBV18,CASSPLSETQYF
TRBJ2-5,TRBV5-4,CASRSLAGGPLETQYF
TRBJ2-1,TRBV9,CASSVSGSPRSYNEQFF
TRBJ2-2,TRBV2,CASSDWPGATGELFF
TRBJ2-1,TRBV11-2,CASSLGTSGGAYNEQFF
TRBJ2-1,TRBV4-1,CASSSNNEQFF
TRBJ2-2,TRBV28,CAIKFPNTGELFF
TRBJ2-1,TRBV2,CASRDYDRVKTSGMHNEQFF
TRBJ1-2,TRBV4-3,CASSQDRQGANYGYTF
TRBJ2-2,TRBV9,CASSVGTLGTGELFF
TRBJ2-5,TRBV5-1,CASRGLAGSSAETQYF
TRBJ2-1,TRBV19,CASSIDSGSSYNEQFF
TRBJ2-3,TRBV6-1,CASLKTGPTDTQYF
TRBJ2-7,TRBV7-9,CASSPLGLRGPYEQYF
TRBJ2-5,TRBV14,CASSQIQETQYF
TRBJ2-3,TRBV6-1,CAGRTSGTDTQYF
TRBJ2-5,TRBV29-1,CSVVGVVAGSQETQYF
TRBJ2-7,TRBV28,CASSLSGSHSYEQYF
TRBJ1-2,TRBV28,CASSLGTGGYGYTF
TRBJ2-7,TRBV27,CASSSSGIISYEQYF
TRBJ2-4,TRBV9,CASSLLSWSFQYF
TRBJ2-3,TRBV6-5,CASRGLAGADTQYF
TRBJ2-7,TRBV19,CASSILGTGLEQYF
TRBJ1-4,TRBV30,CAVVADFNEKLFF
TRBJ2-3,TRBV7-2,CASSPNSGRALPDTQYF